The 32 T cell receptor beta chains listed next were all sequenced from one sample in a study of T cells in localized non-small cell lung cancer. Only in-frame clones appear in the TCRdb table, and some are missing; sequencing was by immunoSEQ multiplex PCR. The table includes roughly 33,000 clones, approximately 87% detected once. The sequencing here drew on peripheral blood, taken before any cancer treatment. These receptors originate from a man aged 40 to 69 with stage I lung adenocarcinoma.

As regards this clone: The junction departs from germline at one end; a sequencing error may be responsible. V gene TRBV2 combines with J gene TRBJ1-4; 7 positions agree with TRBD1. Germline V gene sequence: CDR1 SNHLY, CDR2 FYNNEI. The CDR3 covers 15 residues. CDR3: CASSEGPQGGEKLFF. The CDR3 nucleotides read TGTGCCAGCAGCGAAGGCCCCCAGGGGGGTGAAAAACTGTTTTTT. Full variable domain (outside the CDR3, taken from reference TRBV2 and TRBJ1-4): EPEVTQTPSHQVTQMGQEVILRCVPISNHLYFYWYRQILGQKVEFLVSFYNNEISEKSEIFDDQFSVERPDGSNFTLKIRSTKLEDSAMYFCASSEGPQGGEKLFFGSGTQLSVL.

The chain links TRBV11-2 to TRBJ2-2; 7 bases map to TRBD1. Germline CDR1 and CDR2: SGHAT and FQNNGV. The CDR3 covers 16 residues. V was clipped by 4 bases and J by 8 bases; unmatched bases: 13. Written as DNA, the CDR3 is TGTGCCAGCAGCTCAATCCGGTACAGGGGTACTGGGGAGCTGTTTTTT. Translating gives CASSSIRYRGTGELFF.

The rearrangement joins TRBV19 to TRBJ2-1, with TRBD1 identical over 7 bases. Trimming cost V 4 bases and J 6 bases; bases outside gene matches: 6. The CDR3 extends over 14 amino acids. The V gene's germline CDR1 is LNHDA and CDR2 SQIVND (reference sequence). The CDR3 coding sequence is TGTGCCAGTAGTAAGGGACAGCCTTTCAATGAGCAGTTCTTC. This gives the protein CASSKGQPFNEQFF.

The DNA for the CDR3 is TGTGCCAGCAGCCCAGGCCAGGACCCAGCCAAAAACATTCAGTACTTC. This gives the protein CASSPGQDPAKNIQYF. V is TRBV5-4 and J is TRBJ2-4; unclear D gene. Germline CDR1 and CDR2: SGHNT and YYREEE (reference sequence). Trimming removed 4 bases at V and 0 bases at J, with 14 bases between. CDR3 length equals 16 residues. Combining the CDR3 with reference TRBV5-4 and TRBJ2-4 gives the whole variable domain ETGVTQSPTHLIKTRGQQVTLRCSSQSGHNTVSWYQQALGQGPQFIFQYYREEENGRGNFPPRFSGLQFPNYSSELNVNALELDDSALYLCASSPGQDPAKNIQYFGAGTRLSVL.

In this sample, this clone turned up once. The rearrangement uses TRBV6-6 and TRBJ2-7; D not resolved. V was clipped by 8 bases and J by 2 bases, with 10 bases between them. The CDR3 loop spans 12 amino acids. Looked up from germline, CDR1 is MNHNY and CDR2 is SVGAGI (reference sequence). The DNA for the CDR3 is TGTGCCAGCTGGGCCGGAACCTACGAGCAGTACTTC. Translation gives CASWAGTYEQYF.

The rearrangement links TRBV19 to TRBJ2-7; D is possibly TRBD2 (6 bases). The V gene lost 5 bases and the J gene lost 2 bases, with 13 bases spanning the gap. CDR1 and CDR2 (germline): LNHDA, SQIVND (reference sequence). This CDR3 comprises 14 residues. CDR3 loop: CASSPGTAPYEQYF. As DNA, the CDR3 is TGTGCCAGTAGTCCAGGGACTGCCCCCTACGAGCAGTACTTC.

The chain employs TRBV6-1 and TRBJ2-3, with D possibly TRBD1 on 6 matching bases. The CDR3 totals 15 residues. Trimming shortened V by 4 bases and J by 6 bases, and 17 bases separated the two germline ends. Germline V lookup: CDR1 MNHNS, CDR2 SASEGT. The CDR3 region has the DNA TGTGCCAGCAGTGCACAGGGTATGGAGTTCGATACGCAGTATTTT. The encoded protein is CASSAQGMEFDTQYF.

This clone has only one observation. The gene calls are TRBV11-2 and TRBJ2-5, with 8 bases matching TRBD1. With V trimmed by 8 bases and J by 4 bases, 3 bases remained unmatched. Germline lookup yields CDR1 SGHAT and CDR2 FQNNGV. The CDR3 sequence is 12 residues long. The CDR3: CASSDRGETQYF. CDR3 in DNA: TGTGCCAGCTCCGACAGGGGAGAGACCCAGTACTTC.

The chain employs TRBV29-1 and TRBJ2-3; D tentatively fits TRBD1 or TRBD2 (6 bases each). The CDR3 extends over 14 amino acids. V lost 6 bases and J lost 0, with 13 bases in between. Germline V CDR1 and CDR2: SQVTM, ANQGSEA. The CDR3 protein is CSVQGLPSTDTQYF. The CDR3 bases are TGCAGCGTACAGGGACTTCCGAGCACAGATACGCAGTATTTT.

V gene TRBV7-8 combines with J gene TRBJ2-7; D not resolved. The germline CDR1 and CDR2 sequences are SGHVS and FQNEAQ. Trimming took 1 base from V and 6 from J, leaving 7 bases between them. The CDR3 sequence is 12 residues long. As DNA, the CDR3 is TGTGCCAGCAGCTTAGATCGGTTCGAGCAGTACTTC. Its translation is CASSLDRFEQYF.

This clone was seen only once. The chain has TRBV30 and TRBJ1-2; possibly TRBD1 for D (5 bases). The ends were cut back, 3 bases at V and 5 bases at J, with 13 bases in the middle. There are 13 residues in the CDR3. Germline loops: CDR1 GTSNPN, CDR2 SVGIG (reference sequence). The CDR3: CAWRIGVPYGYTF. In DNA, the CDR3 is TGTGCCTGGAGAATAGGGGTTCCGTATGGCTACACCTTC.

This clone turned up a few times. This chain links TRBV4-1 with TRBJ1-1; D unclear. This CDR3 region has 14 residues. Per the germline V gene, CDR1 is MGHRA and CDR2 is YSYEKL. Trimming left V 0 bases short and J 7 bases short, with 12 bases between. CDR3 nucleotides: TGCGCCAGCAGCCAAGATCCTGCACGAGGTGAAGCTTTCTTT. It encodes CASSQDPARGEAFF.

This rearrangement joins TRBV9 to TRBJ1-4; 8 bases are a match to TRBD1. The CDR3 covers 17 residues. Germline loops: CDR1 SGDLS, CDR2 YYNGEE. Trimming at V came to 0 bases and at J to 8 bases, leaving 12 bases not matched to a gene. The chain's CDR3 is CASSVGETGAPGEKLFF. CDR3 nucleotide sequence: TGTGCCAGCAGCGTAGGGGAGACAGGGGCCCCCGGGGAAAAACTGTTTTTT.

In its sample, this clone was seen once. The chain couples TRBV30 to TRBJ1-3; TRBD1 is a possible D gene (6 bases). Trimming took 0 bases from V and 0 from J, leaving 12 bases between them. This CDR3 is built from 16 residues. Germline assignment: CDR1 GTSNPN and CDR2 SVGIG (reference sequence). CDR3 in DNA: TGTGCCTGGAGTGTACAGGGCTCCAGCTCTGGAAACACCATATATTTT. This sequence encodes CAWSVQGSSSGNTIYF.

The V and J genes are TRBV2 and TRBJ1-2, with 7 positions matching TRBD1. With 2 bases clipped from V and 4 bases from J, the junction kept 7 bases outside the gene matches. The CDR3 is made up of 15 amino acids. Germline CDR1 SNHLY, CDR2 FYNNEI. CDR3 nucleotides: TGTGCCAGCAGTGAACCACAGGGGTTGCTCTATGGCTACACCTTC. As protein: CASSEPQGLLYGYTF.

This rearrangement joins TRBV5-4 to TRBJ2-1; D is perhaps TRBD2 (6 bases). Germline V CDR1 and CDR2: SGHNT, YYREEE (reference sequence). The CDR3 is 15 residues long. V gave up 0 bases and J gave up 8 bases, with 15 bases separating them. CDR3 in DNA: TGTGCCAGCAGCTTGGATACGGGGGTGCGGGATGAGCAGTTCTTC. Translation: CASSLDTGVRDEQFF.

The chain joins TRBV18 to TRBJ2-5; D possibly matches TRBD1 or TRBD2 (7 bases each). This CDR3 is 16 amino acids long. The V gene lost 3 bases and the J gene lost 5 bases, with 19 bases spanning the gap. In germline, CDR1 is KGHSH, CDR2 LQKENI. DNA of the CDR3: TGTGCCAGCTCACCTAATCGGCGACAGGGAGGGGAGACCCAGTACTTC. This encodes CASSPNRRQGGETQYF.

As DNA, the CDR3 is TGCGCCAGCAGCTTGGGGAATAACTATGGCTACACCTTC. This encodes CASSLGNNYGYTF. V usage is TRBV5-1 and J usage is TRBJ1-2; D is ambiguous. The V end lost 0 bases, the J end lost 1 base, and 4 bases lay between the germline ends. The CDR3 totals 13 residues. Germline V gene data show CDR1 as SGHRS and CDR2 as YFSETQ.

This chain connects TRBV18 to TRBJ1-4, with D possibly being TRBD1 (6 bases). The CDR3 loop spans 14 amino acids. Germline CDR1 KGHSH, CDR2 LQKENI. V gave up 5 bases and J gave up 6 bases, with 13 bases separating them. DNA for the CDR3: TGTGCCAGCTCATCGACAGGAGGTGATGAAAAACTGTTTTTT. Amino acids: CASSSTGGDEKLFF.

The CDR3 is CASSEGAGRLYGYTF. The CDR3 nucleotides read TGTGCCAGCAGTGAAGGAGCGGGACGACTATATGGCTACACCTTC. The rearrangement links TRBV6-1 to TRBJ1-2; TRBD1 is a possible D gene (5 bases). V was trimmed by 1 base and J by 5 bases, leaving 14 bases between them. The CDR3 is 15 amino acids. From germline, CDR1 is MNHNS and CDR2 SASEGT.

The gene calls are TRBV19 and TRBJ1-1, with 7 bases matching TRBD1. Trimming removed 3 bases from V and 4 bases from J; junction bases left unmatched: 5. CDR3 size: 14 residues. The germline CDR1 and CDR2 sequences are LNHDA and SQIVND (reference sequence). CDR3 in amino acids: CASSMEGASTEAFF. The DNA for the CDR3 is TGTGCCAGTAGTATGGAGGGGGCCAGCACTGAAGCTTTCTTT.

This chain uses TRBV11-3 with TRBJ1-1; weak D call: TRBD1 (5 bases). The CDR3 length is 18 residues. The germline CDR1 and CDR2 sequences are SGHNT and YENEEA. The ends were cut back, 0 bases at V and 3 bases at J, with 20 bases in the middle. CDR3 nucleotide sequence: TGTGCCAGCAGCTTAGATAGGGTCAGGGAAACGAGGTACACTGAAGCTTTCTTT. This gives the protein CASSLDRVRETRYTEAFF.

The CDR3 DNA is TGCGCCAGCAGCCAAGAAGCCCGGGCGGGGGGACCTGGGGCCAACGTCCTGACTTTC. It is translated as CASSQEARAGGPGANVLTF. This sequence joins TRBV4-1 and TRBJ2-6, with 8 nucleotides matching TRBD2. This CDR3 is built from 19 residues. The trim removed 0 bases at V and 2 bases at J, leaving 9 bases unmatched. Germline assignment: CDR1 MGHRA and CDR2 YSYEKL.

As concerns this clone: One end of the junction varies from germline; a read error may be responsible. CDR3 nucleotide sequence: TGTGCTAGCAGCCGAGCGGGGGGCACAGATACGCAGTATTTT. Its protein product is CASSRAGGTDTQYF. This chain joins TRBV7-7 and TRBJ2-3, with 8 bases identical to TRBD2. This CDR3 is built from 14 residues. Germline V lookup: CDR1 SSHAT, CDR2 FNYEAQ (reference sequence).

This rearrangement joins TRBV10-2 to TRBJ1-2, with D perhaps TRBD1 (6 bases). The CDR3 spans 14 residues. Germline V CDR1 and CDR2: WSHSY, SAAADI. Trimming removed 2 bases from V and 2 bases from J, with 9 bases in between. The DNA of the CDR3 is TGCGCCAGCAGTGAGGCCGGACAGAACTATGGCTACACCTTC. Its translation is CASSEAGQNYGYTF.

This chain connects TRBV4-2 to TRBJ1-2, with D possibly TRBD1 on 6 matching bases. From germline, CDR1 is LGHNA and CDR2 YNFKEQ. The length of the CDR3 is 16 residues. The germline V and J ends were trimmed by 0 bases and 4 bases, with 15 bases remaining between them. The CDR3 bases are TGTGCCAGCAGCCAAGAGGGGAGGGGGGGAGCCTATGGCTACACCTTC. Protein: CASSQEGRGGAYGYTF.

In DNA, the CDR3 is TGTGCCATCAGTGAGCTCCAGGGGGCCCGGGAGACCCAGTACTTC. It is translated as CAISELQGARETQYF. The chain employs TRBV10-3 and TRBJ2-5, with 8 bases matching TRBD1. V lost 2 bases to trimming and J lost 5 bases; unmatched junction nucleotides: 7. Germline CDR1 is ENHRY and CDR2 is SYGVKD. This CDR3 is built from 15 residues.

The gene calls are TRBV9 and TRBJ2-7, with 7 nucleotides matching TRBD1. The CDR3 totals 16 residues. Per the germline V gene, CDR1 is SGDLS and CDR2 is YYNGEE. The V and J ends lost 3 bases and 7 bases, in that order; junction bases with no gene match: 16. The CDR3 region is CASSARTTGAGEEQYF. The CDR3 nucleotides read TGTGCCAGCAGCGCGAGGACAACAGGGGCCGGTGAGGAGCAGTACTTC.

The genes are TRBV7-2 and TRBJ2-4; D is possibly TRBD1 (6 bases). The germline V gene has CDR1 SGHTA and CDR2 FQGNSA. CDR3 length: 16 amino acids. Trimming removed 4 bases at V and 0 bases at J, with 13 bases between. This CDR3 reads CASSYRGGLAKNIQYF. The CDR3, as DNA: TGTGCCAGCAGCTACCGAGGGGGTTTAGCCAAAAACATTCAGTACTTC.

V gene TRBV2 combines with J gene TRBJ2-7, with 10 bases fitting TRBD1. CDR1 is SNHLY and CDR2 is FYNNEI in the germline V gene. The ends lost 3 bases at V and 5 bases at J; junction bases unmatched: 7. CDR3 size: 15 residues. In nucleotides, the CDR3 is TGTGCCAGCAGTGAGACGTCCGGGACAGGGGACGAGCAGTACTTC. This translates into CASSETSGTGDEQYF.

This sequence joins TRBV11-2 and TRBJ1-4, with D maybe TRBD1 (5 bases). In germline, CDR1 is SGHAT, CDR2 FQNNGV. This CDR3 region has 14 residues. V lost 5 bases and J lost 6, with 13 bases in between. The CDR3 sequence is CASSTWGFDEKLFF. CDR3 nucleotide sequence: TGTGCCAGCAGCACCTGGGGGTTTGATGAAAAACTGTTTTTT.

The chain is built from TRBV19 and TRBJ1-5; TRBD1 might be the D (6 bases). V shed 2 bases and J shed 6 bases, with 8 bases lying between them. Looked up from germline, CDR1 is LNHDA and CDR2 is SQIVND (reference sequence). The CDR3 loop spans 13 amino acids. The CDR3 loop reads CASSIRGSQPQHF. CDR3 nucleotides: TGTGCCAGTAGTATAAGGGGGAGTCAGCCCCAGCATTTT.